The source of this T cell receptor beta chain is a study of shared clonotypes between healthy human individuals. Only Caucasian adults living in Nashville, Tennessee made up the donor group. Study processing details: Junction-only sequences without quality scores were provided by ImmunoSEQ, so filtering was different. The protocol was immunoSEQ multiplex PCR, while the TCRdb copy is restricted to in-frame clones and leaves out a portion. V, J and clone size derive from that table, while D and trimming were established from the DNA sequence. The sample has fewer than 600,000 clones, 70% to 80% seen once. Material for sequencing was PBMCs. The TCR originated in a woman in her forties in good health. Some clones in this sample may be carry-over from other donors' samples.

CDR3 bases: TGTGCCACCAGCACACTCCTCCGGGACAGGGAGGAAGACAATGAGCAGTTCTTC. This codes for CATSTLLRDREEDNEQFF. The chain links TRBV15 to TRBJ2-1; TRBD1 matches at 9 bases. V shed 4 bases, J shed 5 bases, and the junction held 15 bases outside the gene matches. The germline V gene encodes CDR1 LNHNV and CDR2 YYDKDF (reference sequence). The CDR3 has 18 amino acids.